The 4 T cell receptor beta chains below come from one sample, sequenced in a study of T cell responses to AZD1222 COVID-19 vaccine. TCRdb's table, derived via immunoSEQ multiplex PCR, lists solely in-frame clones and lacks some. The sample yields about 99,000 clones, approximately 90% seen once. Sequencing was performed on peripheral blood, taken 28 days after the second AZD1222 dose. The receptors derive from an adult who received the AZD1222 COVID-19 vaccine.

The chain carries TRBV29-1 and TRBJ2-2, with unresolved D. V was trimmed by 6 bases and J by 1 base, leaving 9 bases between them. This CDR3 contains 13 residues. Germline V gene data show CDR1 as SQVTM and CDR2 as ANQGSEA. CDR3 sequence (DNA): TGCAGCGTATATGATCTGAACACCGGGGAGCTGTTTTTT. Encoded protein: CSVYDLNTGELFF.

The V call is TRBV2, the J call TRBJ2-6; 7 bases align to TRBD1. The CDR3 runs 18 residues. Germline CDR1 reads SNHLY; CDR2 reads FYNNEI. The V and J ends lost 7 bases and 0 bases, in that order; junction bases with no gene match: 12. The CDR3 reads CASTPRDSRSSGANVLTF. The CDR3 bases are TGTGCCAGCACCCCCCGGGACAGCAGGAGCTCTGGGGCCAACGTCCTGACTTTC.

This chain connects TRBV20-1 to TRBJ2-3; D remains ambiguous. This CDR3 has 14 residues. Germline values: CDR1 DFQATT, CDR2 SNEGSKA (reference sequence). Between the trimmed V and J ends, which lost 6 bases and 0 bases, there was a span of 13 bases. CDR3 residues: CSASGITSTDTQYF. CDR3 nucleotide sequence: TGCAGTGCCAGTGGAATAACTAGCACAGATACGCAGTATTTT.

This clone was seen a handful of times. The chain has TRBV7-2 and TRBJ1-1, with TRBD1 identical over 8 bases. Looked up from germline, CDR1 is SGHTA and CDR2 is FQGNSA. The trim removed 2 bases at V and 10 bases at J, leaving 9 bases unmatched. The CDR3 loop spans 14 amino acids. The CDR3 sequence: CASSLRDRTAGAFF. The CDR3 nucleotides read TGTGCCAGCAGCTTACGGGACAGGACGGCAGGAGCTTTCTTT.